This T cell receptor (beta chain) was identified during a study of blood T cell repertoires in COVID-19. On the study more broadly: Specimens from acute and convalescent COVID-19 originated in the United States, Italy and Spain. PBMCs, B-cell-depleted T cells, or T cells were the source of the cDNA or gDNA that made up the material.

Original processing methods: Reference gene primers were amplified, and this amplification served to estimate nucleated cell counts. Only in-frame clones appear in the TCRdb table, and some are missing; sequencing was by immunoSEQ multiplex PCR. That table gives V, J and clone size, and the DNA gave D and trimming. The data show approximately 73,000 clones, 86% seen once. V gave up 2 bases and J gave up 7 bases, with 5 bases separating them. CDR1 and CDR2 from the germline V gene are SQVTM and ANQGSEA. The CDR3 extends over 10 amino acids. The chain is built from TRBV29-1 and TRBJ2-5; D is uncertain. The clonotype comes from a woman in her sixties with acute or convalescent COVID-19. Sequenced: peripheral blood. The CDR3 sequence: CSVESSTQYF. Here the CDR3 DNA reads TGCAGCGTTGAATCATCGACCCAGTACTTC.